This TCR beta chain was captured in a study of blood T cell repertoires in COVID-19. Study-level information: Collection of acute and convalescent COVID-19 samples took place in the United States, Italy and Spain. PBMCs, B-cell-depleted T cells, or T cells provided the cDNA or gDNA that made up the material.

Per the study methods: Reference gene primer amplification yielded estimated nucleated cell counts. Data came from immunoSEQ multiplex PCR; TCRdb stores just in-frame clones and leaves some out. V and J calls and clone size follow that table, whereas D and trimming were derived from the DNA. The sample has about 400,000 clones, around 92% seen once. Germline lookup yields CDR1 SQVTM and CDR2 ANQGSEA. This CDR3 region has 18 residues. V was trimmed by 3 bases and J by 7 bases, leaving 27 bases between them. The V and J genes are TRBV29-1 and TRBJ1-4, with D tentatively TRBD1 (6 bases). Material for sequencing was peripheral blood. The receptor comes from a man aged 40-50 years with acute or convalescent COVID-19. The CDR3, as DNA: TGCAGCGTTGACCAGGTCAGGGGCTCGGGAGGTCGTTGTGAAAAACTGTTTTTT. This encodes CSVDQVRGSGGRCEKLFF.